Given below is one T cell receptor (beta chain) in context. What it recognizes is unknown. These data belong to a study of lymphopenia after photon versus proton radiotherapy. Study results and caveats: Post-nadir diversity loss with photons came from oligoclonal expansion, particularly CD8+ Temra cells.

This CDR3 contains 15 residues. V dropped 0 bases and J dropped 4; count of bases not matched to a gene: 3. Germline CDR1 LGHNA, CDR2 YNFKEQ. TCRdb's copy holds only in-frame clones and misses some; the assay was immunoSEQ multiplex PCR. The data hold 65,000 to 85,000 clones, with roughly 92% observed a single time. Material: peripheral blood, obtained from a patient treated with photon-based radiotherapy. This receptor was obtained from a woman between 35 and 50 years old with cholangiocarcinoma. The V and J genes are TRBV4-2 and TRBJ2-7; 10 bases are a match to TRBD1. CDR3 sequence: CASSQDKGQGYEQYF. The CDR3 nucleotides read TGTGCCAGCAGCCAAGATAAGGGACAGGGGTACGAGCAGTACTTC.